This T cell receptor (beta chain) was captured by sequencing in a study of T cells in tuberculosis (dated by TCRdb to the late 2010s). About the investigation overall: To characterize T cells specific for the mycobacterial lipid antigen glucose monomycolate (GMM), the study used CD1B tetramers together with high-throughput TCR immunosequencing. A South African clinical cohort compared IGRA-negative adolescents, IGRA-positive adolescents with latent tuberculosis and adults with active tuberculosis, under 13 per group. Broad study findings and their caveats: Compared with IGRA-negative controls, TCR-alpha repertoires from active tuberculosis had smaller mean NN-distances to GMM-specific TCRs, which suggests clonal expansion of these TCRs. With the diverse GMM-specific repertoire as input, a classifier achieved 87% accuracy (AUROC 0.75 to 0.95), whereas GEM motif frequencies as input gave 70% accuracy. Smaller NN-distances were partly driven by shorter CDR3-alpha lengths in active tuberculosis patients, and statistical significance was not reached for the TCR-beta difference. Clinical samples were selected based on which cryopreserved specimens were available, and the active tuberculosis cases were adults whereas the controls were adolescents.

On this clone itself: Its antigen is not yet known. Base qualities are not at hand, and no much larger clone is one base apart.

The CDR3 has 14 amino acids, counting the end cysteine and phenylalanine. Of all the DNA, just the CDR3 is kept, 42 bases in frame from base 1. CDR1 GTSNPN and CDR2 SVGIG were looked up in the germline V gene (reference sequence). The junction shows trimming of 1 base on V and 0 bases on J, plus 10 bases between the germline ends. At study entry, a tuberculin skin test and the QuantiFERON-TB GOLD In-Tube IGRA were used to screen adolescents for latent tuberculosis infection. Unsorted cryopreserved PBMC were immunosequenced, covering on average about 100,000 T cells per clinical donor. Eleven high schools in the Worcester region of the Western Cape, South Africa, served as enrollment sites for adolescents aged 12 to 18 years. Approximately ten M. tuberculosis-infected adolescents and ten uninfected adolescents were selected, with the two groups matched for age and sex. For the adolescents, PBMC were isolated by density centrifugation from freshly drawn heparinized blood and then cryopreserved.

TCR libraries were generated with the immunoSEQ multiplex PCR assay, using TCR-beta and/or TCR-alpha/delta assays for each sample. The amplified TCR libraries were sequenced using the Illumina high-throughput platform. From the authors' description of their analysis: Clustering and dimensionality reduction relied on pairwise TCRdist distances among GMM-specific receptors from T cells that were either sorted ex vivo or expanded in vitro. Each clinical repertoire received a mean NN-distance score, defined as the average TCRdist to the nearest 10% of tetramer-positive reference sequences. GEM TCR motif frequency was calculated as the fraction of unique TCRs that matched known GEM sequences in V/J usage and CDR3 length. Linear discriminant analysis with leave-one-out cross-validation, implemented in scikit-learn, was used to classify active tuberculosis. In TCRdb, the immuneACCESS table is reduced to in-frame sequences with V and J assigned. These tables do not hold every clone; where another copy was compared, an unresolved V gene accounts for under half, and the others remain unexplained. The D gene and trimming were derived from the DNA, and the V and J assignments and clone size from that table. This sample gives tens of thousands of clones in total; about 92% of them show up just once. Of the sample, roughly a sixth falls within the top ten clones.

The receptor chain draws on TRBV30 and TRBJ2-7; the D gene remains uncertain. The sequenced sample was PBMCs. This sequence originates from a donor between 10 and 35 years old with latent tuberculosis or without tuberculosis infection. Some clones in this sample may be carry-over from other donors' samples. The CDR3 has the sequence CAWSGLGLSYEQYF. The DNA sequence is TGTGCCTGGAGTGGTTTGGGCCTCTCCTACGAGCAGTACTTC.